This T cell receptor beta chain was identified in a study of cytomegalovirus exposure and HLA in healthy donors. Regarding the study as a whole: The tendency of first-cohort TCR clusters to co-occur in the roughly 110 validation repertoires was the finding of a later analysis. The study recorded 164 TCR beta chains that were cytomegalovirus-associated.

Profiled with immunoSEQ multiplex PCR; TCRdb holds only in-frame clones, not every one. The repertoire holds about 130,000 clones, with around nine tenths as singletons. Looked up from germline, CDR1 is SNHLY and CDR2 is FYNNEI. The CDR3 consists of 12 residues. V was trimmed by 6 bases and J by 5 bases, leaving 10 bases between them. Comments on this clone: Its antigen is as yet unknown.

Sequencing was carried out using PBMCs. The V gene is TRBV2, the J gene TRBJ2-5, with a weak D call TRBD2 (5 bases). This TCR came from a young woman in good health and CMV-seronegative. This chain's CDR3 is CASRGVRETQYF. CDR3 in DNA: TGTGCCAGCAGGGGAGTCAGGGAGACCCAGTACTTC.